This T cell receptor beta chain was obtained from a study of blood T cells in healthy people across ages. PCR was performed a second time for roughly 7 to 12 cycles using a sample-barcoded 5' primer and a J-beta primer mix. MiXCR was run by TCRdb on the 5' RACE reads, yielding one entry per CDR3 protein. The data show around 1,000,000 distinct CDR3 sequences, roughly a quarter seen once. The junction had 7 bases not matched to a gene; V was cut back by 4 bases and J by 6 bases. Per the germline V gene, CDR1 is MGHRA and CDR2 is YSYEKL. The CDR3 is 14 residues long. The same data also went into a second study, on T cells of mothers and their children.

The sequence came from a girl aged 2 to 10 in good health. V usage is TRBV4-1 and J usage is TRBJ2-7, with TRBD1 matching 9 bases. The source material was blood. The CDR3, as DNA: TGCGCCAGCAGCCTACGGGACAGGGAGAGCGAGCAGTACTTC. Translation gives CASSLRDRESEQYF.